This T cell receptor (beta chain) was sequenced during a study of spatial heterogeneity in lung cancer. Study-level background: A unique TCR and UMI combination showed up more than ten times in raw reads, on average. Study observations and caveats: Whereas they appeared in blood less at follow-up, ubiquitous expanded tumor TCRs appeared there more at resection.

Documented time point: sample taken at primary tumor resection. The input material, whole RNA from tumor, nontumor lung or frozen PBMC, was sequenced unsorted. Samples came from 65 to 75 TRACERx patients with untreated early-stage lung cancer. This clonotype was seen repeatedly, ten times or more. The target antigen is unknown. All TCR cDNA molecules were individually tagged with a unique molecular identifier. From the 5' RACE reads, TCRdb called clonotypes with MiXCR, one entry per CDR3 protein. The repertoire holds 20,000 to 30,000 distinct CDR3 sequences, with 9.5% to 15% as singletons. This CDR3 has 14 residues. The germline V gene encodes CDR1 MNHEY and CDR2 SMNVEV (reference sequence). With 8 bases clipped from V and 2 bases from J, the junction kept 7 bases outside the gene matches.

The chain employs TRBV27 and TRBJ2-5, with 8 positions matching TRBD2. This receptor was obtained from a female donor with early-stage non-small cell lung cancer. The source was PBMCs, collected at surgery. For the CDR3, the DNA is TGTGCCAGCCAAGCGGGGGCGGCACAAGAGACCCAGTACTTC. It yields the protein CASQAGAAQETQYF.